The source of this TCR beta chain is a study of blood T cell repertoires in COVID-19. In the study overall: Samples came from the United States, Italy and Spain, spanning acute and convalescent COVID-19.

In the original analysis: Reference gene primer amplification yielded estimated nucleated cell counts. Measured with immunoSEQ multiplex PCR; TCRdb has only the in-frame clones, and not every one. V and J calls and clone size are those listed in that table; D and trimming were worked out from the DNA. This sample has 100,000 or so clones, with approximately 92% found just once. Germline CDR1 GTSNPN, CDR2 SVGIG (reference sequence). The CDR3 is made up of 15 amino acids. The ends were cut back, 3 bases at V and 3 bases at J, with 15 bases in the middle. V is TRBV30 and J is TRBJ1-5; D is perhaps TRBD1 (6 bases). Sequencing was performed on peripheral blood. This clonotype was sampled from a woman aged 60-75 years with active COVID-19. Written as DNA, the CDR3 is TGTGCCTGGAGCAAAGGAGGGGGGGTCAATCAGCCCCAGCATTTT. Amino acid sequence: CAWSKGGGVNQPQHF.